Following are 5 T cell receptor beta chains from one sample sequenced in a study of blood T cells in healthy people across ages. PCR was performed a second time for roughly 7 to 12 cycles using a sample-barcoded 5' primer and a J-beta primer mix. TCRdb re-derived calls from the 5' RACE reads in MiXCR, one entry per CDR3 protein. The repertoire has roughly 1.4 million distinct CDR3 sequences, approximately 60% of them found once; the top ten carry 6.5% to 8%. The sequenced sample consisted of blood. The receptors were gathered from a young man in good health.

V gene TRBV14 combines with J gene TRBJ1-2; 8 bases agree with TRBD1. This CDR3 region has 15 residues. With V trimmed by 1 base and J by 4 bases, 5 bases remained unmatched. Germline loops: CDR1 SGHDN, CDR2 FVKESK. This chain's CDR3 is CASSQAVQGVYGYTF. DNA of the CDR3: TGTGCCAGCAGCCAAGCTGTACAGGGGGTCTATGGCTACACCTTC.

The chain combines TRBV5-5 with TRBJ1-2; D unclear. From germline, CDR1 is SGHKS and CDR2 YYEKEE (reference sequence). Between the trimmed V and J ends, which lost 2 bases and 8 bases, there was a span of 10 bases. The CDR3 totals 12 residues. CDR3 in DNA: TGTGCCAGCAGCTTACCCCCCGGGGGCTACACCTTC. This gives the protein CASSLPPGGYTF.

On this clonotype: The junction departs from germline at one end; a sequencing error may be responsible. V is TRBV4-1 and J is TRBJ2-1; perhaps D is TRBD1 or TRBD2 (5 bases each). The V gene's germline CDR1 is MGHRA and CDR2 YSYEKL. The CDR3 has 15 amino acids. The CDR3 sequence is CASSKERGQNNEQFF. DNA for the CDR3: TGCGCCAGCAGCAAAGAACGGGGCCAAAACAATGAGCAGTTCTTC.

The chain combines TRBV12-3 or TRBV12-4 with TRBJ1-5; tentatively, D is TRBD1 (6 bases). The CDR3 totals 14 residues. The V end lost 6 bases, the J end lost 3 bases, and 12 bases lay between the germline ends. The CDR3 nucleotides read TGTGCCAGCAGCGGGACACTCTACAATCAGCCCCAGCATTTT. This gives the protein CASSGTLYNQPQHF.

V usage is TRBV29-1 and J usage is TRBJ2-3; D is tentatively TRBD1 or TRBD2 (6 bases each). Trimming pared 4 bases from V and 9 bases from J, leaving 17 bases between. CDR1 SQVTM and CDR2 ANQGSEA come from the germline V gene. CDR3 length equals 13 residues. The CDR3 here is CSVVRGGKETQYF. The CDR3 bases are TGCAGCGTTGTAAGAGGGGGGAAGGAGACGCAGTATTTT.